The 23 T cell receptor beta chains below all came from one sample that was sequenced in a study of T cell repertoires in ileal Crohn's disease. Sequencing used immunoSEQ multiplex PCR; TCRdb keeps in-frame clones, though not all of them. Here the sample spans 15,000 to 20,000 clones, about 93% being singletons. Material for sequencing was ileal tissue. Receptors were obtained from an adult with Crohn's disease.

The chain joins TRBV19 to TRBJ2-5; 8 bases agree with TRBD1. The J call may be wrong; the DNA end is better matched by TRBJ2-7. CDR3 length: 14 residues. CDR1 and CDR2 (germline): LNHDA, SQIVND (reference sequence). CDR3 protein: CASSLRQGTYEQYF. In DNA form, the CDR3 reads TGTGCCAGTAGTCTTCGACAGGGGACCTACGAGCAGTACTTC.

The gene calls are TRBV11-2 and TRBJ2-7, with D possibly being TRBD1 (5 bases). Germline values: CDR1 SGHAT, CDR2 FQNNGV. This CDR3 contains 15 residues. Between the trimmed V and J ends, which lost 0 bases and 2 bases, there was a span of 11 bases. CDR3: CASSLDHGAAYEQYF. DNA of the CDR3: TGTGCCAGCAGCTTAGACCATGGGGCAGCCTACGAGCAGTACTTC.

CDR3 coding DNA: TGTGCCAGCTCACCACCGGGACAGGGCACCTACGAGCAGTACTTC. Residues: CASSPPGQGTYEQYF. This chain connects TRBV18 to TRBJ2-5, with 9 bases aligning to TRBD1. The assigned J gene may be wrong: the sequence end matches TRBJ2-7 better. Germline V gene sequence: CDR1 KGHSH, CDR2 LQKENI. The length of the CDR3 is 15 residues.

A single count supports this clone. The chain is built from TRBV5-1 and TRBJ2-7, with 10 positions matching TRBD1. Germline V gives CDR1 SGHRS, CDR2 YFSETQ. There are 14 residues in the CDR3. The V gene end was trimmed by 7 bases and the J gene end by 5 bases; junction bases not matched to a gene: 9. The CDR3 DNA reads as TGCGCCAGCCAACCGGGACAGGGGCCCAACGAGCAGTACTTC. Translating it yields CASQPGQGPNEQYF.

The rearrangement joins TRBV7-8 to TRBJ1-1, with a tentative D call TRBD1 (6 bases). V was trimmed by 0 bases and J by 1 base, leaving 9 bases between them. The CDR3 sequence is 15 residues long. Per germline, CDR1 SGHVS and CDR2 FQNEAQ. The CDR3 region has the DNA TGTGCCAGCAGCTTAGCCGGGACAACGAACACTGAAGCTTTCTTT. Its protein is CASSLAGTTNTEAFF.

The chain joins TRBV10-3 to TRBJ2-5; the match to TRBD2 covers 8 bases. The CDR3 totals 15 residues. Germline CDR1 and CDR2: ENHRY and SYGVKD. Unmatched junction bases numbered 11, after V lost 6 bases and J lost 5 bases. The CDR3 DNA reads TGTGCCATCAGGGAGGCCGGGGGGGCTGGGGAGACCCAGTACTTC. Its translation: CAIREAGGAGETQYF.

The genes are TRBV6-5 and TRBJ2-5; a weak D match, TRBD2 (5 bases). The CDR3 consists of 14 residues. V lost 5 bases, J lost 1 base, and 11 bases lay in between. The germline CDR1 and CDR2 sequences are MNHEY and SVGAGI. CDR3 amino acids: CASSDRRSQETQYF. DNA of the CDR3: TGTGCCAGCAGTGACCGGAGGAGCCAAGAGACCCAGTACTTC.

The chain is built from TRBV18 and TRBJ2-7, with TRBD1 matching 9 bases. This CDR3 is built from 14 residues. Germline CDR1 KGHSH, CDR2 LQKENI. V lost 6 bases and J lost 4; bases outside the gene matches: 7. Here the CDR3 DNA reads TGTGCCAGCTCTCGCGGGACAGGGTTATACGAGCAGTACTTC. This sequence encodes CASSRGTGLYEQYF.

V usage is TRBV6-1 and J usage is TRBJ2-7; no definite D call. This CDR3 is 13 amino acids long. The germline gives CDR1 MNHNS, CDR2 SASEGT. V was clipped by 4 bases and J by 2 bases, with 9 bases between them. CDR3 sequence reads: CASSVEQTYEQYF. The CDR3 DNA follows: TGTGCCAGCAGTGTTGAACAGACCTACGAGCAGTACTTC.

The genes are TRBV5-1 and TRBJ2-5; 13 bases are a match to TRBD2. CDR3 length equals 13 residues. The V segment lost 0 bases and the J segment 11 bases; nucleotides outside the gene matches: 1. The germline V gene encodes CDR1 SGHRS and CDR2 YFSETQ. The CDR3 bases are TGCGCCAGCAGCTTGGAGGGACTAGCGGGGCAGTACTTC. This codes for CASSLEGLAGQYF.

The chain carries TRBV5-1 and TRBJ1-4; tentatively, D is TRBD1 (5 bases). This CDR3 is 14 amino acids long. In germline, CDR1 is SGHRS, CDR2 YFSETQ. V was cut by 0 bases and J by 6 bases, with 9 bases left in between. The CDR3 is CASSLGGGDEKLFF. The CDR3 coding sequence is TGCGCCAGCAGCTTGGGGGGAGGGGATGAAAAACTGTTTTTT.

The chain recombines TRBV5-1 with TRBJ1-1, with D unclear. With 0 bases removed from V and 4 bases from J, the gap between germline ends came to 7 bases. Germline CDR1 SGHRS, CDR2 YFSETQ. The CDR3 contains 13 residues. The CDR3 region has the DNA TGCGCCAGCAGCTTGGCCCCGGGCACTGAAGCTTTCTTT. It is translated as CASSLAPGTEAFF.

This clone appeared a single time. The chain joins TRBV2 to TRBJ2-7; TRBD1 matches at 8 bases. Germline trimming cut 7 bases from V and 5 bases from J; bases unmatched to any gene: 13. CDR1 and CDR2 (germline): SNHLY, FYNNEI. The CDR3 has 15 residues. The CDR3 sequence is CASIGLGTGIDEQYF. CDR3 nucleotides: TGTGCCAGCATAGGACTTGGGACAGGTATCGACGAGCAGTACTTC.

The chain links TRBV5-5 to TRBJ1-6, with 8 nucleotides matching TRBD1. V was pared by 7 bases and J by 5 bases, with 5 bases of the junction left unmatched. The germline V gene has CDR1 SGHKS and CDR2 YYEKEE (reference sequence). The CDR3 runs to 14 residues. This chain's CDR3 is CASDRGTHNSPLHF. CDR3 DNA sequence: TGTGCCAGCGACAGGGGTACTCATAATTCACCCCTCCACTTT. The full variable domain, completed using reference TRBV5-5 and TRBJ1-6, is DAGVTQSPTHLIKTRGQQVTLRCSPISGHKSVSWYQQVLGQGPQFIFQYYEKEERGRGNFPDRFSARQFPNYSSELNVNALLLGDSALYLCASDRGTHNSPLHFGNGTRLTVT.

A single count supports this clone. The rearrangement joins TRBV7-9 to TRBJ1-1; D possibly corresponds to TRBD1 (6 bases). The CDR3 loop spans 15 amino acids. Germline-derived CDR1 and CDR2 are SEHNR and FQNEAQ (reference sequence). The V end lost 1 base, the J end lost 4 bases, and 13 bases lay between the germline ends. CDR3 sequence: CASSLGGGGGTEAFF. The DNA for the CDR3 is TGTGCCAGCAGCTTAGGGGGGGGCGGGGGCACTGAAGCTTTCTTT.

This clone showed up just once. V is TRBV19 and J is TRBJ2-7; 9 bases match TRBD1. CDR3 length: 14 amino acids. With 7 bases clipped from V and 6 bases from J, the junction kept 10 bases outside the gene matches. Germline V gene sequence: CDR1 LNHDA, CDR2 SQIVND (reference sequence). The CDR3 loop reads CASTPGTGSSEQYF. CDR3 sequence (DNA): TGTGCCAGTACCCCTGGGACAGGGAGCTCCGAGCAGTACTTC.

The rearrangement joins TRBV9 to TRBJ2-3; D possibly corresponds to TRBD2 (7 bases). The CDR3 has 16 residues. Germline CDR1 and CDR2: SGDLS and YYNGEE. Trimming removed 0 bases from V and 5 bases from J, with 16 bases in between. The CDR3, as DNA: TGTGCCAGCAGCGTAGGCGGGGGCCAATTGGGAGATACGCAGTATTTT. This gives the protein CASSVGGGQLGDTQYF.

The CDR3 bases are TGTGCCAGCAGCCCCATAACAAGTAACTATGGCTACACCTTC. This encodes CASSPITSNYGYTF. The J gene is TRBJ1-2, the V gene TRBV9; D is unresolved. V dropped 4 bases and J dropped 1 base, with 11 bases sitting between them. Per the germline V gene, CDR1 is SGDLS and CDR2 is YYNGEE. The CDR3 consists of 14 residues.

Here the CDR3 DNA reads TGTGCCAGCAGCCAAGATCCTAGCGGGGGACGAGGCACAGATACGCAGTATTTT. Translating gives CASSQDPSGGRGTDTQYF. This sequence joins TRBV4-2 and TRBJ2-3; TRBD2 matches at 10 bases. The trim removed 0 bases at V and 1 base at J, leaving 7 bases unmatched. This CDR3 is 18 amino acids long. Germline CDR1 is LGHNA and CDR2 is YNFKEQ.

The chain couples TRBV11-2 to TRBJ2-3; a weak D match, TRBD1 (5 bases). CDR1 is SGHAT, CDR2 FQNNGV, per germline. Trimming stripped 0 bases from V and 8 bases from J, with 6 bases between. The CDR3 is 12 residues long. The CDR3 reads CASSLEGVTQYF. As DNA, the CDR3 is TGTGCCAGCAGCTTAGAAGGGGTTACGCAGTATTTT.

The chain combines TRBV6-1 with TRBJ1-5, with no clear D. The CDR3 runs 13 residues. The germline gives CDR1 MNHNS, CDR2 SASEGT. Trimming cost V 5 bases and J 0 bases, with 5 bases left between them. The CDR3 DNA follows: TGTGCCAGCAGTATCCATAGCAATCAGCCCCAGCATTTT. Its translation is CASSIHSNQPQHF.

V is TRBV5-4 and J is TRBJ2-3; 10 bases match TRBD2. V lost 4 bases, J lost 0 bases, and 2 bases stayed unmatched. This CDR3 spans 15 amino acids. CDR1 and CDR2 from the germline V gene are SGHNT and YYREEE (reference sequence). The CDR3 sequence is CASSPLAGSTDTQYF. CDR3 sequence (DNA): TGTGCCAGCAGCCCACTAGCGGGAAGCACAGATACGCAGTATTTT.

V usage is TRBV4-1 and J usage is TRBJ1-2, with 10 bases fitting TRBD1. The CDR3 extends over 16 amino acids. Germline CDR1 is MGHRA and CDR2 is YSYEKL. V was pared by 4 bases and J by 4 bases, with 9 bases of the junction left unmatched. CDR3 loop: CASSLTPGQGTYGYTF. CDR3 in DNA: TGCGCCAGCAGCCTAACTCCGGGACAGGGGACCTATGGCTACACCTTC.